A selection of T cell receptor beta chains follows, all from one sample in a study of shared clonotypes between healthy human individuals. Generated by immunoSEQ multiplex PCR, the TCRdb table keeps only in-frame clones and is missing some. In the table there are about 490,000 clones, approximately 80% of which are singletons. The sequencing sample was made of PBMCs. The receptors stem from a woman aged 35 to 49 in good health. Some clones in this sample may be carry-over from other donors' samples. Both conserved end residues are trimmed from each CDR3. The order of the fields is CDR3 length, V gene, J gene, CDR3 protein.

13	TRBV7-3	TRBJ1-1	ASSKGASPGTEAF
13	TRBV19	TRBJ1-1	VSTNRGQGETEAF
12	TRBV18	TRBJ1-5	ASSPGGGNQPQH
11	TRBV18	TRBJ1-4	ASSREGWEKLF
11	TRBV7-7	TRBJ2-3	ASSLNQRAMRI
11	TRBV27	TRBJ2-7	ASSFASSDEQY
12	TRBV12-5	TRBJ1-1	ASGPSGVDTEAF
13	TRBV29-1	TRBJ1-4	SVAFGAWTNEKLF
13	TRBV6-1	TRBJ1-4	ASSRGAQTNEKLF
13	TRBV7-3	TRBJ2-2	ASSPGTLNTGELF
13	TRBV14	TRBJ2-3	ASSLRDRVVDTQY
13	TRBV28	TRBJ2-7	ASSTLAGGPGGQY
12	TRBV27	TRBJ2-7	ASSRTGTGGEQY
13	TRBV6-5	TRBJ2-3	ASSYEGGSGDTQY
13	TRBV15	TRBJ2-7	ATSRDRGGGFEQY
9	TRBV10-3	TRBJ2-1	AISELSEQF
12	TRBV19	TRBJ2-2	ASRDRGFTGELF
10	TRBV7-2	TRBJ1-2	ASKNPPGTYT
12	TRBV28	TRBJ2-7	ASSPPGLYGEQY
13	TRBV27	TRBJ1-4	ASSLLGVDGEKLF
11	TRBV6-5	TRBJ2-1	ASRRNPYNEQF
11	TRBV29-1	TRBJ1-1	SAGQGGETEAF
14	TRBV7-9	TRBJ2-5	ASSAATGIIGETQY
12	TRBV7-2	TRBJ2-1	ASSLNRAYNEQF
11	TRBV18	TRBJ2-7	ASSPGQGAEQY